Following are 14 T cell receptor beta chains from one sample sequenced in a study of shared clonotypes between healthy human individuals. Clones were read by immunoSEQ multiplex PCR, and TCRdb kept only the in-frame ones, dropping some. The data contain millions of clones, about 95% of them seen just once; the ten biggest clones take up 0.13%. Sequencing was carried out using naive CD4+ T cells sorted from blood. Stated subset: CD45RA+ positively selected. The source is a man between 18 and 29 years old in good health.

The rearrangement links TRBV15 to TRBJ2-7, with 7 positions matching TRBD1. The V gene's germline CDR1 is LNHNV and CDR2 YYDKDF (reference sequence). After removal of 5 bases from V and 3 bases from J, the junction contained 13 bases not matched to a gene. The length of the CDR3 is 16 residues. CDR3 region: CATSPNPRQGFYEQYF. CDR3 DNA sequence: TGTGCCACCAGCCCAAATCCCAGACAGGGTTTCTACGAGCAGTACTTC.

The chain joins TRBV19 to TRBJ1-3, with TRBD1 matching 9 bases. This CDR3 comprises 16 residues. CDR1 is LNHDA and CDR2 is SQIVND in the germline V gene (reference sequence). Trimming at V came to 5 bases and at J to 3 bases, leaving 8 bases not matched to a gene. DNA for the CDR3: TGTGCCAGTAGTGCTCGGACAGGGGCGGATGGAAACACCATATATTTT. Amino acid sequence: CASSARTGADGNTIYF.

This rearrangement joins TRBV7-9 to TRBJ2-1; no clear D gene. CDR1 is SEHNR and CDR2 is FQNEAQ in the germline V gene (reference sequence). V was clipped by 3 bases and J by 10 bases, with 7 bases between them. The CDR3 runs 11 residues. CDR3 nucleotides: TGTGCCAGCAGCTTGGACGGAGAGCAGTTCTTC. Translation gives CASSLDGEQFF.

This chain uses TRBV5-1 with TRBJ2-3; D is ambiguous. Germline V gene data show CDR1 as SGHRS and CDR2 as YFSETQ. The germline V and J ends were trimmed by 0 bases and 2 bases, with 7 bases remaining between them. This CDR3 region has 14 residues. CDR3 region: CASSLDPDTDTQYF. The DNA of the CDR3 is TGCGCCAGCAGCTTGGACCCCGACACAGATACGCAGTATTTT. Full variable domain (missing parts from reference TRBV5-1 and TRBJ2-3): KAGVTQTPRYLIKTRGQQVTLSCSPISGHRSVSWYQQTPGQGLQFLFEYFSETQRNKGNFPGRFSGRQFSNSRSEMNVSTLELGDSALYLCASSLDPDTDTQYFGPGTRLTVL.

The chain uses TRBV19 and TRBJ2-7; 11 bases line up with TRBD2. The CDR3 spans 15 residues. The germline gives CDR1 LNHDA, CDR2 SQIVND (reference sequence). V was clipped by 5 bases and J by 3 bases; unmatched bases: 6. CDR3 in DNA: TGTGCCAGTAGTCCCCGCGGGACTAGCGGCTACGAGCAGTACTTC. Its translation: CASSPRGTSGYEQYF.

The CDR3 DNA reads as TGTGCCAGCTCACCAGTACAGGGGGCTCAGGAGACCCAGTACTTC. Amino acids: CASSPVQGAQETQYF. The chain has TRBV18 and TRBJ2-5, with TRBD1 identical over 9 bases. The germline V gene has CDR1 KGHSH and CDR2 LQKENI. The ends lost 2 bases at V and 5 bases at J; junction bases unmatched: 6. There are 15 residues in the CDR3.

Only one count was recorded for this clone. J is TRBJ1-1 and V is TRBV11-2; TRBD1 might be the D (5 bases). The V gene's germline CDR1 is SGHAT and CDR2 FQNNGV. V lost 4 bases and J lost 4, with 13 bases in between. CDR3 length equals 14 residues. CDR3 residues: CASSSVLGGTEAFF. CDR3 nucleotides: TGTGCCAGCAGCTCCGTTTTGGGGGGCACTGAAGCTTTCTTT.

This sequence joins TRBV5-6 and TRBJ1-2; weak D call: TRBD1 (6 bases). V was pared by 5 bases and J by 6 bases, with 20 bases between. The CDR3 runs to 15 residues. Germline-derived CDR1 and CDR2 are SGHDT and YYEEEE. CDR3 in amino acids: CASRLRGRKVDGYTF. CDR3 in DNA: TGTGCCAGCAGGCTCAGGGGCAGGAAAGTGGATGGCTACACCTTC.

The chain carries TRBV11-2 and TRBJ2-4; D is undetermined. Trimming took off 3 bases at V and 0 bases at J, with 12 bases between the two ends. The CDR3 runs 16 residues. CDR1 is SGHAT, CDR2 FQNNGV, per germline. The CDR3 loop reads CASSFGSLIAKNIQYF. The CDR3 nucleotides are TGTGCCAGCAGCTTCGGGTCACTCATAGCCAAAAACATTCAGTACTTC.

The V call is TRBV7-6, the J call TRBJ2-5; perhaps TRBD1 as D (6 bases). The germline V and J ends were trimmed by 6 bases and 1 base, with 12 bases remaining between them. The CDR3 contains 14 residues. Germline lookup yields CDR1 SGHVS and CDR2 FNYEAQ. In DNA form, the CDR3 reads TGTGCCAGCAGACTGGACAGTCCCCAAGAGACCCAGTACTTC. This translates into CASRLDSPQETQYF. The full variable domain, its missing parts supplied by reference TRBV7-6 and TRBJ2-5, is GAGVSQSPRYKVTKRGQDVALRCDPISGHVSLYWYRQALGQGPEFLTYFNYEAQQDKSGLPNDRFSAERPEGSISTLTIQRTEQRDSAMYRCASRLDSPQETQYFGPGTRLLVL.

The J gene is TRBJ2-5, the V gene TRBV4-2; 11 nucleotides line up with TRBD2. The CDR3 totals 19 residues. Germline V gives CDR1 LGHNA, CDR2 YNFKEQ. V was pared by 1 base and J by 3 bases, with 13 bases of the junction left unmatched. CDR3 amino acids: CASSQGLAGMLSDEETQYF. CDR3 bases: TGTGCCAGCAGCCAAGGACTAGCGGGGATGCTATCAGACGAAGAGACCCAGTACTTC.

The chain employs TRBV15 and TRBJ1-4; D gene ambiguous. The length of the CDR3 is 14 residues. Trimming shortened V by 4 bases and J by 5 bases, and 11 bases separated the two germline ends. Germline CDR1 LNHNV, CDR2 YYDKDF (reference sequence). In DNA, the CDR3 is TGTGCCACCAGCAAAAGCGGCCAGAATGAAAAACTGTTTTTT. Translated, it gives CATSKSGQNEKLFF.

The CDR3 nucleotides are TGTGCCTGGGGACCCGTACTTCACTCAACTAATGAAAAACTGTTTTTT. Protein product: CAWGPVLHSTNEKLFF. The chain recombines TRBV30 with TRBJ1-4; D uncertain. Germline V gene sequence: CDR1 GTSNPN, CDR2 SVGIG (reference sequence). The V end was cut by 5 bases, the J end by 0 bases, with 16 bases between. The CDR3 is made up of 16 amino acids. Combining the CDR3 with reference TRBV30 and TRBJ1-4 gives the whole variable domain SQTIHQWPATLVQPVGSPLSLECTVEGTSNPNLYWYRQAAGRGLQLLFYSVGIGQISSEVPQNLSASRPQDRQFILSSKKLLLSDSGFYLCAWGPVLHSTNEKLFFGSGTQLSVL.

For the CDR3, the DNA is TGTGCCATCAGCCCGCAAAGGGATCAGCCCCAGCATTTT. This gives the protein CAISPQRDQPQHF. The V and J genes are TRBV10-3 and TRBJ1-5; D gene ambiguous. Germline V gene data show CDR1 as ENHRY and CDR2 as SYGVKD. V was shortened by 6 bases and J by 5 bases, with 11 bases between the two germline ends. The CDR3 has 13 amino acids.